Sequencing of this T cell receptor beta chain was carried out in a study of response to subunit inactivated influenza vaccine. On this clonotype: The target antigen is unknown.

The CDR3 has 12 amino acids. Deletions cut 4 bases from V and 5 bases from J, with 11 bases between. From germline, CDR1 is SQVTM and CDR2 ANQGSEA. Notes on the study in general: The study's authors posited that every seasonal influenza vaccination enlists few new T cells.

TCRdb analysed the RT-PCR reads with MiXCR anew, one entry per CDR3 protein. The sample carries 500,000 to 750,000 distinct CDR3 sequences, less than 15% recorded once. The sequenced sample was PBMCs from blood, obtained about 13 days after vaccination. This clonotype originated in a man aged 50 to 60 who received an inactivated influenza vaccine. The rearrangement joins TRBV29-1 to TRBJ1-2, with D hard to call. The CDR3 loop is CSVAAGQYGYTF. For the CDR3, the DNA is TGCAGCGTTGCGGCAGGCCAGTATGGCTACACCTTC.